These 4 T cell receptor beta chains share one sample of origin, sequenced in a study of blood T cell repertoires in COVID-19. The repertoire was sequenced with immunoSEQ multiplex PCR; TCRdb's copy has only in-frame clones and lacks some. This sample carries about 300,000 clones, 65% to 90% of them seen once, and the ten largest clones take 4% to 5%. Sequenced material: PBMCs or T cells enriched from blood (not recorded which). The receptors stem from a man between 25 and 39 years old who had recovered from COVID-19.

V is TRBV5-1 and J is TRBJ2-1; TRBD1 agrees at 9 bases. Germline values: CDR1 SGHRS, CDR2 YFSETQ. J lost 7 bases, V lost 4 bases, and 15 bases had no gene match. The CDR3 has 17 residues. The CDR3 reads CASSPGTGNGLGNEQFF. The CDR3 DNA follows: TGCGCCAGCAGCCCGGGGACAGGGAACGGGCTCGGGAATGAGCAGTTCTTC.

This chain joins TRBV5-5 and TRBJ2-7, with a tentative D call TRBD1 (6 bases). In germline, CDR1 is SGHKS, CDR2 YYEKEE (reference sequence). The CDR3 is 15 residues long. V shed 0 bases and J shed 1 base, with 11 bases lying between them. The CDR3 coding sequence is TGTGCCAGCAGCTTGGGGCAGGGGATTTCCTACGAGCAGTACTTC. It encodes CASSLGQGISYEQYF.

J is TRBJ1-1 and V is TRBV12-3 or TRBV12-4, with D perhaps matching TRBD1 (6 bases). V shed 3 bases and J shed 4 bases, with 9 bases lying between them. The CDR3 covers 13 residues. CDR3 loop: CASSFSGATEAFF. As DNA, the CDR3 is TGTGCCAGCAGTTTCTCAGGGGCCACTGAAGCTTTCTTT.

The chain recombines TRBV19 with TRBJ2-1; TRBD1 matches at 10 bases. The CDR3 length is 16 residues. Looked up from germline, CDR1 is LNHDA and CDR2 is SQIVND (reference sequence). V lost 1 base, J lost 7 bases, and 7 bases stayed unmatched. CDR3 region: CASSIGGQGVWNEQFF. The CDR3 DNA reads TGTGCCAGTAGTATAGGAGGACAGGGGGTCTGGAATGAGCAGTTCTTC.